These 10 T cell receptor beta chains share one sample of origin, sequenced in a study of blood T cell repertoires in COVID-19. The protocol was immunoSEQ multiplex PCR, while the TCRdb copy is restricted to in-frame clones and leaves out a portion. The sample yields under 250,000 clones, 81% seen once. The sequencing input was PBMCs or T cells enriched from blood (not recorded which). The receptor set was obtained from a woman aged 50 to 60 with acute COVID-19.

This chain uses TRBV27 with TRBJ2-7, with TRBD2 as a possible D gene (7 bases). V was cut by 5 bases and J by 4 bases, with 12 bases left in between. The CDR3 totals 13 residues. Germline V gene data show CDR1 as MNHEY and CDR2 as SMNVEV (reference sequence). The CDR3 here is CASSERGAYEQYF. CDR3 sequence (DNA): TGTGCCAGCAGTGAACGGGGGGCTTACGAGCAGTACTTC.

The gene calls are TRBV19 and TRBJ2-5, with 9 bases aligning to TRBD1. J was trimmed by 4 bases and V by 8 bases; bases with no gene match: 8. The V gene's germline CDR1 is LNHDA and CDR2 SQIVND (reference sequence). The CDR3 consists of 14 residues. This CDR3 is CASGAGTGRETQYF. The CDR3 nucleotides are TGTGCCAGTGGAGCCGGGACAGGGAGAGAGACCCAGTACTTC.

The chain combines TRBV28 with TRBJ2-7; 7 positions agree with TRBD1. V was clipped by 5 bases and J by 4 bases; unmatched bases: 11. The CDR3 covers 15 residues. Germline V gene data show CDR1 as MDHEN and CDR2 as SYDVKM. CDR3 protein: CASSPPRGGGYEQYF. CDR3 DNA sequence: TGTGCCAGCAGTCCTCCGAGAGGGGGCGGGTACGAGCAGTACTTC.

The CDR3, as DNA: TGTGCCAGCTCACCACTAGAAGGCAGGGCCGATGGCTACACCTTC. Translation gives CASSPLEGRADGYTF. The V gene is TRBV18, the J gene TRBJ1-2, with D maybe TRBD1 (5 bases). With 1 base removed from V and 6 bases from J, the gap between germline ends came to 15 bases. Germline assignment: CDR1 KGHSH and CDR2 LQKENI. The CDR3 has 15 amino acids. Full variable domain (rest looked up from reference TRBV18 and TRBJ1-2): NAGVMQNPRHLVRRRGQEARLRCSPMKGHSHVYWYRQLPEEGLKFMVYLQKENIIDESGMPKERFSAEFPKEGPSILRIQQVVRGDSAAYFCASSPLEGRADGYTFGSGTRLTVV.

DNA for the CDR3: TGTGCCAGCAGCACACTAGCGGGAGATTACAATGAGCAGTTCTTC. This codes for CASSTLAGDYNEQFF. The gene calls are TRBV9 and TRBJ2-1, with 11 bases lining up with TRBD2. The CDR3 spans 15 residues. The J segment lost 4 bases and the V segment lost 4 bases, leaving 4 bases of the junction unmatched. Germline V gene lookup returns CDR1 SGDLS and CDR2 YYNGEE.

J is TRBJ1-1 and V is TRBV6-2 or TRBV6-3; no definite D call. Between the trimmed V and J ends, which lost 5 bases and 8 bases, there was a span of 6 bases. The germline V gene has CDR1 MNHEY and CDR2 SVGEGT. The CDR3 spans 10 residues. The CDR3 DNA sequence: TGTGCCAGCAGTCCAGAAGAAGCTTTCTTT. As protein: CASSPEEAFF.

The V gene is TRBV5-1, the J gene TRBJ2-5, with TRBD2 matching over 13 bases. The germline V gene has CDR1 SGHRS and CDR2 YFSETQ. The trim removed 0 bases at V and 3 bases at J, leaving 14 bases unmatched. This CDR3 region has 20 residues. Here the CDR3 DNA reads TGCGCCAGCAGCTTGGACGGGCCCCGACTAGCGGGAGGATCGGAAGAGACCCAGTACTTC. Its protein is CASSLDGPRLAGGSEETQYF.

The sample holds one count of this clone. The DNA of the CDR3 is TGTGCCAGCAGCCCCCATGGGCAGGTGAACACTGAAGCTTTCTTT. Translated: CASSPHGQVNTEAFF. This chain links TRBV7-2 with TRBJ1-1, with D unresolved. The V gene's germline CDR1 is SGHTA and CDR2 FQGNSA. The CDR3 has 15 residues. Trimming took off 5 bases at V and 0 bases at J, with 13 bases between the two ends.

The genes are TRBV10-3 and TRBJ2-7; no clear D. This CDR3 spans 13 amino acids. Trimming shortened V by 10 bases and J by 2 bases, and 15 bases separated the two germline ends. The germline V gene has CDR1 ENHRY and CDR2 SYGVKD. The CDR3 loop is CATGPAGPYEQYF. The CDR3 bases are TGTGCCACCGGCCCTGCAGGTCCCTACGAGCAGTACTTC.

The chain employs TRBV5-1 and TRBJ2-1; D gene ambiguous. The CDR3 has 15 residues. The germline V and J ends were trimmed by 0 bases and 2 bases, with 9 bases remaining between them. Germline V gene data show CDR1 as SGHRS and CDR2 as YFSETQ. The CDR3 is CASSLGVATYNEQFF. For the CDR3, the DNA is TGCGCCAGCAGCTTGGGGGTAGCTACCTACAATGAGCAGTTCTTC.